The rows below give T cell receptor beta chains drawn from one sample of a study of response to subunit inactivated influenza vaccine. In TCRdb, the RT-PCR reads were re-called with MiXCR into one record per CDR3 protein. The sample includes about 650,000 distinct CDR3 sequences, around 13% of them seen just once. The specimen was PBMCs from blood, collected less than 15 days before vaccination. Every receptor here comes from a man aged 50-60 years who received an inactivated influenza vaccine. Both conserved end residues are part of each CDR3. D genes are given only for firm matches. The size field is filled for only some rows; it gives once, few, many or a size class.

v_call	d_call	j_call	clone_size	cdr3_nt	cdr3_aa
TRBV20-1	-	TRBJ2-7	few	TGCAGTGCTAGAGCAGGCTTGTTTGTAGCCGAGCAGTACTTC	CSARAGLFVAEQYF
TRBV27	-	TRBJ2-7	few	TGTGCCAGCAGAAGAACTAGTGCGATAGGGTACGAGCAGTACTTC	CASRRTSAIGYEQYF
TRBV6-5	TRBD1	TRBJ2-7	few	TGTGCCAGCAGTTTATTAACAGGGGACTACGAGCAGTACTTC	CASSLLTGDYEQYF
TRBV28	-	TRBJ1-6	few	TGTGCCAGCAGCCCCGAAGGGAGGGGCAATTCACCCCTCCACTTT	CASSPEGRGNSPLHF
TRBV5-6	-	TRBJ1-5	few	TGTGCCAGCAGCCGGCCAGATTCGCCCCAGCATTTT	CASSRPDSPQHF
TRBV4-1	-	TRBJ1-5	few	TGCGCCAGCAGCCAAGATCCTAGGGTTGAACAGCCCCAGCATTTT	CASSQDPRVEQPQHF
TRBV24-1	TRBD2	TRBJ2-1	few	TGTGCCACCAGTGATTGGGCTAGCGGGATTGGTGAGCAGTTCTTC	CATSDWASGIGEQFF
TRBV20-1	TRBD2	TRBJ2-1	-	TGCAGTGCAAAAACTAGCGGGATAAGGGACAATGAGCAGTTCTTC	CSAKTSGIRDNEQFF
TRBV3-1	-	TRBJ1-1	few	TGTGCCAGCAGCCCGAGGGGGGGGGACACTGAAGCTTTCTTT	CASSPRGGDTEAFF
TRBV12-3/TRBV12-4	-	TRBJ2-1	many	TGTGCCAGCGGTAGCGGAAGTAACGATGAGCAGTTCTTC	CASGSGSNDEQFF
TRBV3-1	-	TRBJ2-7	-	TGTGCCAGCAGCCGAGCTGGGGGTGACAGATCATCCTTC	CASSRAGGDRSSF
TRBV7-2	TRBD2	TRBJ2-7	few	TGTGCCAGCAGCGACATAGCGGGAGGGGTCTACGAGCAGTACTTC	CASSDIAGGVYEQYF
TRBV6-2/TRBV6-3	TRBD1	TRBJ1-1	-	TGTGCCAGCAGCAACGGGGACAGAGGGAACACTGAAGCTTTCTTT	CASSNGDRGNTEAFF
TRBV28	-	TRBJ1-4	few	TGTGCCAGCGGCCTCAGGGTTTTTAATGAAAAACTGTTTTTT	CASGLRVFNEKLFF
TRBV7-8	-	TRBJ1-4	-	TGTGCCAGCAGCTTACCCCACAGTCGTGAAAAACTGTTTTTT	CASSLPHSREKLFF
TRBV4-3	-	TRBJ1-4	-	TGCGCCAGCAGCCAAGATTTTCGGGAACTCCAAAAACTGTTTTTT	CASSQDFRELQKLFF
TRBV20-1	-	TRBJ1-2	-	TGCAGTGCTAGAGATTATCGGGGCGGTCATGGCTACACCTTC	CSARDYRGGHGYTF
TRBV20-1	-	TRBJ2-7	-	TGCAGTGCTAGAATCGTGGGCGAGCAGTACTTC	CSARIVGEQYF
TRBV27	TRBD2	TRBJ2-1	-	TGTGCCAGCATCCGGAGTTCAACATGGACTAGCGGGAGCGGTTTCAATGAGCAGTTCTTC	CASIRSSTWTSGSGFNEQFF
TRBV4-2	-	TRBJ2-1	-	TGTGCCAGCAGCCGGGCTTGGGACGCCTACAATGAGCAGTTCTTC	CASSRAWDAYNEQFF
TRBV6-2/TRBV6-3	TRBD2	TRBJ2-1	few	TGTGCCAGCAGTTACCGAAAGACCCGGACTAGCGGGGGGCCTCCGTTACGCGATGAGCAGTTCTTC	CASSYRKTRTSGGPPLRDEQFF
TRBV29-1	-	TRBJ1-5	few	TGCAGCGTTGTAATGGGGGGGAATAATCAGCCCCAGCATTTT	CSVVMGGNNQPQHF
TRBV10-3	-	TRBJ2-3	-	TGTGCCATGAGTGCGGCCACAGATACGCAGTATTTT	CAMSAATDTQYF
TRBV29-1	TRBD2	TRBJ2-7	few	TGCAGCGTCGGGTACTGGGGGGGGAGCTCCTACGAGCAGTACTTC	CSVGYWGGSSYEQYF
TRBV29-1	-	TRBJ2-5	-	TGCAGCGTTGAGGACAGCGACACCACAATCCAAGAGACCCAGTACTTC	CSVEDSDTTIQETQYF
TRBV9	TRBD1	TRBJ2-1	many	TGTGCCAGCAATCCGGGACAGCTATATTATGGTGAGCAGTTCTTC	CASNPGQLYYGEQFF
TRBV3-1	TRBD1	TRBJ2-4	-	TGTGCCAGCAGCCAACATGGGACAGGGGGAGTGGGCATTCAGTACTTC	CASSQHGTGGVGIQYF
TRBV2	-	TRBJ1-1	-	TGTGCAACCCGCGGCACCGATAGGGGAACTAAAGCTTTCTTT	CATRGTDRGTKAFF
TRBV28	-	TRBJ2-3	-	TGTGCCAGCAGTCCATACGCTGGGAAGGCGTATGGGTCCGGGGGCACAGATACGCAGTATTTT	CASSPYAGKAYGSGGTDTQYF
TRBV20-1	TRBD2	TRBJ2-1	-	TGCAGTGCAAGATGGACTAGCGGGAGCTCCTACAATGAGCAGTTCTTC	CSARWTSGSSYNEQFF
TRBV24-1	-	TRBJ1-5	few	TGTGCCACCGGATCGGGGCAGCCCAATCAGCCCCAGCATTTT	CATGSGQPNQPQHF
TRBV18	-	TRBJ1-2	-	TGTGCCAGCTCACCCCGTCAGGAAGGCGGCTACACCTTC	CASSPRQEGGYTF
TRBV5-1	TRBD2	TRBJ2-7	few	TGCGCCAGCAGCTTCGGGACTAGCGGCGACGAGCAGTACTTC	CASSFGTSGDEQYF
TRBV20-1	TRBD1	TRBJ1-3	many	TGCAGTGCAGTCGGACAGGGACTAAGCTCTGGAAACACCATATATTTT	CSAVGQGLSSGNTIYF
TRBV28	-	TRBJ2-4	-	TGTGCCAGTATCGGGGGCAACATTCAGTACTTC	CASIGGNIQYF
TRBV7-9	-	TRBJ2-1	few	TGTGCCAGCAGCTTAAACCCGGGGGCAAGGAACAATGAGCAGTTCTTC	CASSLNPGARNNEQFF
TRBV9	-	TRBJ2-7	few	TGTGCCAGCAGCGTAGGTCCAGGGTCGTCGGCCGAGCAGTACTTC	CASSVGPGSSAEQYF
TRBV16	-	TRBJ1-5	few	TGTGCCAGCAGCCCCGCGGGCTACACAGGTTCCAATCAGCCCCAGCATTTT	CASSPAGYTGSNQPQHF
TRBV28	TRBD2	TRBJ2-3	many	TGTGCCAGCAGTACCCCTTTTGGACTAGCGGGAGAGACAGATACGCAGTATTTT	CASSTPFGLAGETDTQYF
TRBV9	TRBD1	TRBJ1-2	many	TGTGCCAGCAGCGTAAAAGACCGGGACAGAACCTATGGCTACACCTTC	CASSVKDRDRTYGYTF